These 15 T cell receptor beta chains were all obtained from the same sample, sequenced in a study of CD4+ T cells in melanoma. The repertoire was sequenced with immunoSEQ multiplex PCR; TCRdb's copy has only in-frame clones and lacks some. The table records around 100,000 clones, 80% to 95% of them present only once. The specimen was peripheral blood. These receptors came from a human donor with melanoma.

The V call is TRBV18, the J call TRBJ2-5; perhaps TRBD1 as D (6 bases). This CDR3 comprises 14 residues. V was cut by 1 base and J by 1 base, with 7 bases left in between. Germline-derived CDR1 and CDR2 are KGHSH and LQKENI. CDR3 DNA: TGTGCCAGCTCACCACGGACAGTCCAAGAGACCCAGTACTTC. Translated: CASSPRTVQETQYF.

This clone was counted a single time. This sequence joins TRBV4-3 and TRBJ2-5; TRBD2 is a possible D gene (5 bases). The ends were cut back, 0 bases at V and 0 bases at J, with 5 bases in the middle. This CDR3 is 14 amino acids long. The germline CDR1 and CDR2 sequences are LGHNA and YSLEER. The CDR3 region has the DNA TGCGCCAGCAGCCAAGAGGACTACCAAGAGACCCAGTACTTC. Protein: CASSQEDYQETQYF.

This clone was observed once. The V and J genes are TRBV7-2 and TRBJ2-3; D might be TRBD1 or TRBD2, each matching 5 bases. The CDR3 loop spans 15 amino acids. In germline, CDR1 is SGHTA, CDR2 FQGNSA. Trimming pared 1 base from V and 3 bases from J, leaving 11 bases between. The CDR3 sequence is CASSLGGSRTDTQYF. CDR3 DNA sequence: TGTGCCAGCAGCTTAGGGGGGAGTCGTACAGATACGCAGTATTTT.

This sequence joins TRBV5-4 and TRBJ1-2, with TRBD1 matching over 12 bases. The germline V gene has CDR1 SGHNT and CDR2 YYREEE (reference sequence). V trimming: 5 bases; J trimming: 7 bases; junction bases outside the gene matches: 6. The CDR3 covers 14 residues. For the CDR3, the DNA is TGTGCCAGCAGACCGGGACAGGGGGCGTTTGGCTACACCTTC. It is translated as CASRPGQGAFGYTF. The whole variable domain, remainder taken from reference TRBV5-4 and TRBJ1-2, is ETGVTQSPTHLIKTRGQQVTLRCSSQSGHNTVSWYQQALGQGPQFIFQYYREEENGRGNFPPRFSGLQFPNYSSELNVNALELDDSALYLCASRPGQGAFGYTFGSGTRLTVV.

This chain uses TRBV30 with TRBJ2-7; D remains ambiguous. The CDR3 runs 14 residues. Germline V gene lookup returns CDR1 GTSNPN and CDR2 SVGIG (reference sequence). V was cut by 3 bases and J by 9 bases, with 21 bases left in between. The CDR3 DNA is TGTGCCTGGAGCAGATCTAACACCGCTTTGGTGCAGTACTTC. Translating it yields CAWSRSNTALVQYF.

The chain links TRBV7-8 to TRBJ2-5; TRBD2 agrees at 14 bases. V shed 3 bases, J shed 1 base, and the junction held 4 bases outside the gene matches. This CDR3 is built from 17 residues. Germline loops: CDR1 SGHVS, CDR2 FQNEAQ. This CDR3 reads CASSLVGLAGGQETQYF. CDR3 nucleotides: TGTGCCAGCAGCTTGGTTGGACTAGCGGGAGGCCAAGAGACCCAGTACTTC.

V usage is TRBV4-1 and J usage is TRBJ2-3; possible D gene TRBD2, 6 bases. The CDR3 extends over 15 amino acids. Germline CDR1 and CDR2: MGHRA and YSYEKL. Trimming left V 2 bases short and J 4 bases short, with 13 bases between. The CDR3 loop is CASSQWGGDSDTQYF. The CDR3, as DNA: TGCGCCAGCAGCCAATGGGGCGGGGACTCAGATACGCAGTATTTT.

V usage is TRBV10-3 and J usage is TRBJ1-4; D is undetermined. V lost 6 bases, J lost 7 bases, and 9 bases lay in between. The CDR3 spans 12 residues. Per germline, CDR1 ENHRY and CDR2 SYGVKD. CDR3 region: CAIRDGFEKLFF. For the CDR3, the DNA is TGTGCCATCAGGGACGGATTTGAAAAACTGTTTTTT.

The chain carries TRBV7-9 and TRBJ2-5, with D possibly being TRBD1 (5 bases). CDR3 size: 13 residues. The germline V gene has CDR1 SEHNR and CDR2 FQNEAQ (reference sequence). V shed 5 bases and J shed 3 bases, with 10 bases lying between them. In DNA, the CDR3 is TGTGCCAGCAGCCTCCGACAGAAAGAGACCCAGTACTTC. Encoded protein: CASSLRQKETQYF. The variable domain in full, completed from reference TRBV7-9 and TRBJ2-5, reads DTGVSQNPRHKITKRGQNVTFRCDPISEHNRLYWYRQTLGQGPEFLTYFQNEAQLEKSRLLSDRFSAERPKGSFSTLEIQRTEQGDSAMYLCASSLRQKETQYFGPGTRLLVL.

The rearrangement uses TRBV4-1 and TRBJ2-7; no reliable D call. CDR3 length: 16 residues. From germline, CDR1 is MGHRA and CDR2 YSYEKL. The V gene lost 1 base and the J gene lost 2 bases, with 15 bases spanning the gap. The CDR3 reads CASSQAARSATYEQYF. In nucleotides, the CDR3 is TGCGCCAGCAGCCAAGCGGCGAGGTCCGCTACCTACGAGCAGTACTTC.

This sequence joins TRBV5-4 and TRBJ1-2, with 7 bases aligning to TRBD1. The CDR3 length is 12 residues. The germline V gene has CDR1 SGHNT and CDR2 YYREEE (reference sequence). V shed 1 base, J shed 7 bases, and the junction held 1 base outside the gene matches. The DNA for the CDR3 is TGTGCCAGCAGCTTGACAGGGGCTGGCTACACCTTC. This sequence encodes CASSLTGAGYTF.

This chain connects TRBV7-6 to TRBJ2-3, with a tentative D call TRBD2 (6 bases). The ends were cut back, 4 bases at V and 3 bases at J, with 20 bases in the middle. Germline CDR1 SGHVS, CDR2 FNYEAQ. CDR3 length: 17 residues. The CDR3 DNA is TGTGCCAGCAGCTATGGGGGGTCCGCCCAACGTACAGATACGCAGTATTTT. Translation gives CASSYGGSAQRTDTQYF.

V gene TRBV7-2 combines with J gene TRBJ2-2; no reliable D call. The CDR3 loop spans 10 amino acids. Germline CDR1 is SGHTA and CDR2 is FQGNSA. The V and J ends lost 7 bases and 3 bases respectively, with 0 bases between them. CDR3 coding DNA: TGTGCCAGCAACACCGGGGAGCTGTTTTTT. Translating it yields CASNTGELFF.

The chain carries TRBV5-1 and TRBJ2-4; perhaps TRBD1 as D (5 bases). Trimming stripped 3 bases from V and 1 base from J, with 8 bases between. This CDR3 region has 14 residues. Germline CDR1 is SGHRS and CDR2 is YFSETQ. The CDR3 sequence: CASSYQGAKNIQYF. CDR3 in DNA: TGCGCCAGCAGCTATCAGGGTGCCAAAAACATTCAGTACTTC.

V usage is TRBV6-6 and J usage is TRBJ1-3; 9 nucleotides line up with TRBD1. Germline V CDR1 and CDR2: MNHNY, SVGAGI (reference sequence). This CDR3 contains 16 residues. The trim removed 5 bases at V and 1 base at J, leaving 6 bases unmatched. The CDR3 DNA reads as TGTGCCAGCAGTACACAGGGGGCGGATTCTGGAAACACCATATATTTT. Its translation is CASSTQGADSGNTIYF.